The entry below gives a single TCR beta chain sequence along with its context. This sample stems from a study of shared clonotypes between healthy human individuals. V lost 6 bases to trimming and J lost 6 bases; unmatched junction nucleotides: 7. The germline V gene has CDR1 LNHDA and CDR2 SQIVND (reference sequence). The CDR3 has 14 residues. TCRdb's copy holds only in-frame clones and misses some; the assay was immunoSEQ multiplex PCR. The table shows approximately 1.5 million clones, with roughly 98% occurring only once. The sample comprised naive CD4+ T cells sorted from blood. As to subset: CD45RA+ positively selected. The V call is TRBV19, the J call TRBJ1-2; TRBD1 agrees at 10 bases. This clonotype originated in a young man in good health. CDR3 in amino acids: CASRSGQGTNGYTF. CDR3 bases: TGTGCCAGTAGGTCGGGACAGGGGACCAATGGCTACACCTTC.